The rows below give T cell receptor beta chains drawn from one sample of a study of T cells in Graves' hyperthyroidism and ophthalmopathy. TCRdb recomputed calls from the multiplex PCR reads with MiXCR, one row per CDR3 protein. Of around 350,000 distinct CDR3 sequences listed, 15% are singletons. Sequenced sample: blood. These receptors were taken from a woman aged 60 to 75 with Graves' ophthalmopathy. CDR3s include the opening cysteine and the closing phenylalanine or tryptophan. The D gene is left open where the match is weak. Expanded clones are given a class, and other clones once, few, many or no size at all.

v_call,d_call,clone_size,j_call,cdr3_aa,cdr3_nt
TRBV27,.,many,TRBJ1-1,CASSLSHQTEAFF,TGTGCCAGCAGTTTGTCCCATCAGACTGAAGCTTTCTTT
TRBV9,TRBD1,few,TRBJ2-3,CASSVGLQGVTDTQYF,TGTGCCAGCAGCGTAGGTCTTCAGGGGGTCACAGATACGCAGTATTTT
TRBV3-1,TRBD2,many,TRBJ2-5,CASSQGTSGKETQYF,TGTGCCAGCAGCCAAGGGACTAGCGGAAAAGAGACCCAGTACTTC
TRBV3-1,.,few,TRBJ2-7,CASSQVPDNSYEQYF,TGTGCCAGCAGCCAAGTCCCGGACAACTCCTACGAGCAGTACTTC
TRBV5-1,.,many,TRBJ1-4,CASSFGTTNEKLFF,TGCGCCAGCAGCTTCGGAACAACTAATGAAAAACTGTTTTTT
TRBV5-1,.,many,TRBJ2-1,CASSHTGEQFF,TGCGCCAGCAGCCACACAGGGGAGCAGTTCTTC
TRBV27,.,.,TRBJ2-7,CASSRRGGTYEQYF,TGTGCCAGCAGCCGCAGGGGGGGGACCTACGAGCAGTACTTC
TRBV12-5,TRBD1,.,TRBJ2-1,CASAQGVDRGHETQFF,TGTGCTAGTGCCCAAGGCGTGGACAGGGGGCATGAGACCCAGTTCTTC
TRBV5-1,TRBD2,many,TRBJ2-1,CASSPLAGGGGEQFF,TGCGCCAGCAGCCCCCTCGCGGGAGGGGGCGGTGAGCAGTTCTTC
TRBV4-1,TRBD1,many,TRBJ2-5,CASSRGGAETQYF,TGCGCCAGCAGCCGAGGGGGCGCGGAGACCCAGTACTTC
TRBV6-6,.,few,TRBJ1-6,CASSYSTGSPLHF,TGTGCCAGCAGTTACTCGACGGGTTCACCCCTCCACTTT
TRBV11-2,.,many,TRBJ2-3,CASSPPPDTQYF,TGTGCCAGCAGCCCCCCCCCAGATACGCAGTATTTT
TRBV5-1,.,many,TRBJ2-1,CASRLLTVGNEQFF,TGCGCCAGCCGGCTCCTAACGGTCGGCAATGAGCAGTTCTTC
TRBV19,TRBD1,once,TRBJ2-7,CASGNRQGGYEQYF,TGTGCCAGTGGAAACCGACAGGGTGGCTACGAGCAGTACTTC
TRBV20-1,TRBD2,.,TRBJ2-3,CSARALAGGTDTQYF,TGCAGTGCTAGAGCTCTAGCGGGAGGCACAGATACGCAGTATTTT
TRBV2,TRBD2,.,TRBJ2-1,CASRPGLAGGPRNEQFF,TGTGCCAGCAGGCCGGGACTAGCGGGAGGGCCGAGGAATGAGCAGTTCTTC
TRBV6-1,TRBD2,many,TRBJ2-2,CASNEELAGGEELFF,TGTGCCAGCAATGAAGAACTAGCGGGAGGAGAGGAGCTGTTTTTT
TRBV2,TRBD2,many,TRBJ2-3,CASSEHGISGNTDTQYF,TGTGCCAGCAGTGAACATGGGATTAGCGGGAATACAGATACGCAGTATTTT
TRBV20-1,.,many,TRBJ2-3,CSAQQGSSTDTQYF,TGCAGTGCTCAGCAGGGGTCTAGCACAGATACGCAGTATTTT
TRBV6-1,.,.,TRBJ2-5,CATGRAETQYF,TGTGCCACCGGGCGTGCGGAGACCCAGTACTTC
TRBV20-1,.,.,TRBJ2-3,CSAREPGYDTQYF,TGCAGTGCTAGAGAGCCCGGCTATGATACGCAGTATTTT
TRBV6-1,TRBD2,.,TRBJ2-7,CASSSTSGSIYEQYF,TGTGCCAGCAGCTCCACTAGCGGGAGTATTTACGAGCAGTACTTC
TRBV5-1,.,many,TRBJ2-1,CASSLADVNNNEQFF,TGCGCCAGCAGCTTGGCAGATGTTAACAACAATGAGCAGTTCTTC
TRBV27,.,many,TRBJ2-7,CASSLNGNPYEQYF,TGTGCCAGCAGTTTGAACGGGAACCCCTACGAGCAGTACTTC
TRBV30,.,many,TRBJ2-1,CAWSPSQEQFF,TGTGCCTGGAGTCCCAGTCAGGAGCAGTTCTTC
TRBV7-9,.,medium-sized,TRBJ2-5,CASSSVRGGQETQYF,TGTGCCAGCAGCTCGGTTCGGGGCGGGCAAGAGACCCAGTACTTC
TRBV11-2,.,many,TRBJ2-5,CASSLVWGYQETQYF,TGTGCCAGCAGCTTAGTATGGGGGTACCAAGAGACCCAGTACTTC
TRBV24-1,TRBD2,many,TRBJ2-2,CATSKQAGGNTGELFF,TGTGCCACCAGTAAGCAGGCGGGAGGGAACACCGGGGAGCTGTTTTTT
TRBV30,.,few,TRBJ1-3,CAWRGQFSGNTIYF,TGTGCCTGGAGAGGCCAATTCTCTGGAAACACCATATATTTT
TRBV18,TRBD1,.,TRBJ1-4,CASSSQGVNEKLFF,TGTGCCAGCTCATCGCAGGGGGTAAATGAAAAACTGTTTTTT
TRBV5-5,.,many,TRBJ2-1,CASTPGTEQFF,TGTGCCAGCACCCCCGGGACCGAGCAGTTCTTC
TRBV11-2,.,.,TRBJ2-1,CASSLGGERSEQFF,TGTGCCAGCAGCTTAGGGGGGGAGAGGAGTGAGCAGTTCTTC
TRBV24-1,TRBD2,many,TRBJ2-7,CATSGGVAGGSYEQYF,TGTGCCACCAGTGGGGGAGTGGCGGGAGGCTCCTACGAGCAGTACTTC
TRBV3-1,.,many,TRBJ2-2,CASSQVETGKNTGELFF,TGTGCCAGCAGCCAAGTAGAAACAGGGAAGAACACCGGGGAGCTGTTTTTT
TRBV3-1,.,many,TRBJ2-1,CASSQGGTYNEQFF,TGTGCCAGCAGCCAAGGGGGGACCTACAATGAGCAGTTCTTC
TRBV5-1,TRBD2,.,TRBJ2-1,CASSLISLAGDEQFF,TGCGCCAGCAGCTTGATATCACTAGCGGGAGATGAGCAGTTCTTC
TRBV6-1,.,many,TRBJ2-7,CASSEDYEQYF,TGTGCCAGCAGTGAGGACTACGAGCAGTACTTC
TRBV29-1,.,few,TRBJ1-4,CSVARRGNEKLFF,TGCAGCGTTGCCCGACGGGGGAATGAAAAACTGTTTTTT
TRBV2,.,.,TRBJ2-1,CASGGGSSYNEQFF,TGTGCCAGCGGTGGAGGGAGCTCCTACAATGAGCAGTTCTTC
TRBV7-9,.,.,TRBJ2-1,CASSREAGAVYNEQFF,TGTGCCAGCAGCCGAGAGGCGGGGGCCGTCTACAATGAGCAGTTCTTC